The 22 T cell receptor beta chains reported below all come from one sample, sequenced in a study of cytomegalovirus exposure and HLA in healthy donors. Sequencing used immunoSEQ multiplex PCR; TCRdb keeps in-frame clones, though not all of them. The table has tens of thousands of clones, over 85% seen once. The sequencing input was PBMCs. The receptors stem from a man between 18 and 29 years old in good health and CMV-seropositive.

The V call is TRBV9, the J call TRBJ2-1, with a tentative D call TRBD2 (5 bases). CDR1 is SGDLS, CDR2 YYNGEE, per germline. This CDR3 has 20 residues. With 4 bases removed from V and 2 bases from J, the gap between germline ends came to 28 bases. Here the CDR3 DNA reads TGTGCCAGCAGCCCTTACCTTACCGAGAGGGCCTCCTTTCCCTACAATGAGCAGTTCTTC. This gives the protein CASSPYLTERASFPYNEQFF.

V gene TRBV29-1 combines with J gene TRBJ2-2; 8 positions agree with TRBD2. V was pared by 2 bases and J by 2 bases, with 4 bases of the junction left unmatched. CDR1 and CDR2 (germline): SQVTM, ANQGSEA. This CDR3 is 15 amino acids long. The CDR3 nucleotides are TGCAGCGTTGAATTAGCGGGATTAAACACCGGGGAGCTGTTTTTT. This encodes CSVELAGLNTGELFF.

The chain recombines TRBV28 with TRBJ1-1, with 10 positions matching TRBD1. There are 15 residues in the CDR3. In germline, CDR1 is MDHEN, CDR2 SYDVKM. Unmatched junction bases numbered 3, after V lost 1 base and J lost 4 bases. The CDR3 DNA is TGTGCCAGCAGTTTATACTGGACAGGGGGCACTGAAGCTTTCTTT. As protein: CASSLYWTGGTEAFF.

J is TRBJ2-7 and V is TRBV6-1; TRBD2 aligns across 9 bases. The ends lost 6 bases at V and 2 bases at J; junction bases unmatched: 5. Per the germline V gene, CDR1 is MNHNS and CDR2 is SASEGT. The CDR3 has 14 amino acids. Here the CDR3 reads CASRTSGGTYEQYF. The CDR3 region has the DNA TGTGCCAGCAGAACCAGCGGGGGGACCTACGAGCAGTACTTC.

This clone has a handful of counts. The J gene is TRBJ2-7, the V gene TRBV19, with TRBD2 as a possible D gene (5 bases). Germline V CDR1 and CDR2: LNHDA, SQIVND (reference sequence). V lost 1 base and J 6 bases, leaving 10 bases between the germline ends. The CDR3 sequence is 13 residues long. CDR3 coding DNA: TGTGCCAGTAGTATAGGAGGGCTTGGCGAGCAGTACTTC. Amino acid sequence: CASSIGGLGEQYF. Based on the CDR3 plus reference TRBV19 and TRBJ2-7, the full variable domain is DGGITQSPKYLFRKEGQNVTLSCEQNLNHDAMYWYRQDPGQGLRLIYYSQIVNDFQKGDIAEGYSVSREKKESFPLTVTSAQKNPTAFYLCASSIGGLGEQYFGPGTRLTVT.

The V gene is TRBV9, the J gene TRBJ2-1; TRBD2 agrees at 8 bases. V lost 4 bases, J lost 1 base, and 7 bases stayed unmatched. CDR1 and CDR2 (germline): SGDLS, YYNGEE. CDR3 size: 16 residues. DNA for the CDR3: TGTGCCAGCAGCCCCAAGCGGGGGAGGTCCTACAATGAGCAGTTCTTC. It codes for CASSPKRGRSYNEQFF.

The CDR3 nucleotides are TGTGCCAGCAGCTCTAAAACTAGCGGGAGACTAAACAATGAGCAGTTCTTC. This translates into CASSSKTSGRLNNEQFF. The V call is TRBV7-2, the J call TRBJ2-1; 11 bases agree with TRBD2. This CDR3 is built from 17 residues. From germline, CDR1 is SGHTA and CDR2 FQGNSA. Losses at the gene ends were 4 bases for V and 5 bases for J; bases not matched to a gene: 10.

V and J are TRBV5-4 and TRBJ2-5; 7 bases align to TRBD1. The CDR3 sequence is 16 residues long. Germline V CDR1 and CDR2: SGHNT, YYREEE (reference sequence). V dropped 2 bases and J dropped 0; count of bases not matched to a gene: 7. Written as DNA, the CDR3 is TGTGCCAGCAGCTTTTGGACAGGTACCAACCAAGAGACCCAGTACTTC. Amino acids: CASSFWTGTNQETQYF. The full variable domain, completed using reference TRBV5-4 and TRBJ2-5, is ETGVTQSPTHLIKTRGQQVTLRCSSQSGHNTVSWYQQALGQGPQFIFQYYREEENGRGNFPPRFSGLQFPNYSSELNVNALELDDSALYLCASSFWTGTNQETQYFGPGTRLLVL.

The CDR3: CASSPVGRTPQPQHF. The CDR3 nucleotides are TGCGCCAGCAGCCCCGTAGGGAGGACCCCCCAGCCCCAGCATTTT. This chain joins TRBV4-1 and TRBJ1-5; D is unresolved. The CDR3 length is 15 residues. The ends were cut back, 4 bases at V and 7 bases at J, with 17 bases in the middle. CDR1 and CDR2 (germline): MGHRA, YSYEKL.

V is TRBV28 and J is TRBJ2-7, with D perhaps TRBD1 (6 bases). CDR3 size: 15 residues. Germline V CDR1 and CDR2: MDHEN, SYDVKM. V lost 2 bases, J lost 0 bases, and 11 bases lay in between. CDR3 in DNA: TGTGCCAGCAGTTTAGCGCAGGGGAGCTCCTACGAGCAGTACTTC. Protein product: CASSLAQGSSYEQYF.

This CDR3 reads CASSPRTGDEQYF. DNA for the CDR3: TGCGCCAGCAGCCCCAGGACAGGGGACGAGCAGTACTTC. The chain combines TRBV5-1 with TRBJ2-7; 9 bases align to TRBD1. The V segment lost 4 bases and the J segment 5 bases; nucleotides outside the gene matches: 4. CDR1 and CDR2 (germline): SGHRS, YFSETQ. The CDR3 loop spans 13 amino acids.

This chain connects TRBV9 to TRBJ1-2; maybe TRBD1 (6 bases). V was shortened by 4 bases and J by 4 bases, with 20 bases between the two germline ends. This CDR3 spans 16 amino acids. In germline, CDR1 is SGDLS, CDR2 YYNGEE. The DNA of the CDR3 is TGTGCCAGCAGCCCAGAACCTCTGACAGGAAGCTATGGCTACACCTTC. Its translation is CASSPEPLTGSYGYTF.

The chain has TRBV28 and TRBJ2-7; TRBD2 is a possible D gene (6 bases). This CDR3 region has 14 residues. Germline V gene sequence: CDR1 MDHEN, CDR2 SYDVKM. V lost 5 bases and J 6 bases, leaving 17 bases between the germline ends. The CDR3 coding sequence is TGTGCCAGCAGTCCCTCTAAGGTGCGGGGCGAGCAGTACTTC. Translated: CASSPSKVRGEQYF.

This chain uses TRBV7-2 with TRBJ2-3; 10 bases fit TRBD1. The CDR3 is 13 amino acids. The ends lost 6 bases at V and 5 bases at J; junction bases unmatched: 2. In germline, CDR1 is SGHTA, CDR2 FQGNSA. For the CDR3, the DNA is TGTGCCAGCAGACGGGACAGGGGAGATACGCAGTATTTT. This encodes CASRRDRGDTQYF.

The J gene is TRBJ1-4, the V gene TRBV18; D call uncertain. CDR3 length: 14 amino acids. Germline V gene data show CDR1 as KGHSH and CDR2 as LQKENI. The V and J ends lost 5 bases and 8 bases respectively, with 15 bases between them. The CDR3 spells CASSRVTSGEKLFF. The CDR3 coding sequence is TGTGCCAGCTCAAGGGTGACTTCGGGGGAAAAACTGTTTTTT.

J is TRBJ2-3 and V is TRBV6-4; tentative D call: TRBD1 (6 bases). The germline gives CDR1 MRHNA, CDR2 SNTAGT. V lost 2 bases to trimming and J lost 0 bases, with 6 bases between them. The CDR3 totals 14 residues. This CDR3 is CASSDTGSTDTQYF. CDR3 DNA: TGTGCCAGCAGTGACACAGGGAGCACAGATACGCAGTATTTT.

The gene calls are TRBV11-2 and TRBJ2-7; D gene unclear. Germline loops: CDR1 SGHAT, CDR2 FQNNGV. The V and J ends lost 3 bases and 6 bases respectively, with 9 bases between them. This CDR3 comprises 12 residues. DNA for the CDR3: TGTGCCAGCAGCTTTTCGGGTGGCGAGCAGTACTTC. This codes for CASSFSGGEQYF.

CDR3 bases: TGTGCCAGCAGCCTTACAGAATCAGATACGCAGTATTTT. Translated, it gives CASSLTESDTQYF. This chain joins TRBV7-3 and TRBJ2-3; D unclear. Germline V gene data show CDR1 as SGHTA and CDR2 as FQGTGA. V dropped 5 bases and J dropped 4 bases, with 10 bases sitting between them. This CDR3 region has 13 residues.

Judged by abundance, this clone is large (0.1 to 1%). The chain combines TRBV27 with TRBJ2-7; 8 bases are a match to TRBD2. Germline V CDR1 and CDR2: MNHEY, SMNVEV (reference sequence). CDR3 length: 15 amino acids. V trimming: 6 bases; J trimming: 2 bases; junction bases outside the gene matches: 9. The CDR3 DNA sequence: TGTGCCAGCAGACAGTATAGCGGGACTGCCTACGAGCAGTACTTC. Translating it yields CASRQYSGTAYEQYF.

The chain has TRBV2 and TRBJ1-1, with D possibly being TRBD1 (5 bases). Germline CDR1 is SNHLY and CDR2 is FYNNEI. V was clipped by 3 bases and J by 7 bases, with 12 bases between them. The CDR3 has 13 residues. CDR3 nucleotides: TGTGCCAGCAGTGAGCAGGACATTGGTGAAGCTTTCTTT. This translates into CASSEQDIGEAFF.

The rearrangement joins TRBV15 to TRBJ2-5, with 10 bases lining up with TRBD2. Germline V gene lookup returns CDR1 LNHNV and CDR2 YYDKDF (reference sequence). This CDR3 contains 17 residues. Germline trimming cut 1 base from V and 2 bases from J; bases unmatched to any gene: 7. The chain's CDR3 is CATSRGATSGAQETQYF. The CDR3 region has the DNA TGTGCCACCAGCAGAGGGGCAACTAGCGGGGCACAAGAGACCCAGTACTTC.

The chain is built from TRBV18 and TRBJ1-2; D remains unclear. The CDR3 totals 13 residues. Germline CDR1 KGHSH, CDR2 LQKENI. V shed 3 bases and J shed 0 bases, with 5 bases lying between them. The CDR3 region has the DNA TGTGCCAGCTCACCGGCAGCTAACTATGGCTACACCTTC. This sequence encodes CASSPAANYGYTF.